This T cell receptor (beta chain) was identified in a study of regulatory T cells in long-lasting Graves disease. Study information: Persistent Graves' disease denoted over 5 years of antithyroid drugs plus positive TSH receptor antibodies. Study-wide points: Persistent Graves' patients showed a TCR diversity that was lower than that of newly diagnosed ones. Persistent disease exhibited a predilection for TRBV28, TRBJ1-2 and TRBJ2-5.

Building of the TCR beta libraries involved iRepertoire HTBI primers and Arm-PCR of CDR3 regions. TCRdb re-analysed the multiplex PCR reads in MiXCR, keeping a single row per CDR3 protein. Among fewer than 400,000 distinct CDR3 sequences, about 20% were seen once, and the ten largest hold less than 25%. The time point was: persistent/refractory GD, antithyroid drugs over 5 years with positive TRAb. From PBMCs, RNA was extracted and then used to make the TCR library. This CDR3 comprises 14 residues. The germline V gene has CDR1 GTSNPN and CDR2 SVGIG (reference sequence). V was shortened by 1 base and J by 1 base, with 8 bases between the two germline ends. About this clonotype: Its target is not known.

V is TRBV30 and J is TRBJ1-3; D ambiguous. Sequenced here: peripheral blood mononuclear cells (PBMCs), sampled when the disease was refractory, from a patient treated with antithyroid drugs. This TCR was recovered from a female donor with Graves disease. CDR3 sequence: CAWSALGSGNTIYF. In DNA, the CDR3 is TGTGCCTGGAGTGCCCTTGGGTCTGGAAACACCATATATTTT.